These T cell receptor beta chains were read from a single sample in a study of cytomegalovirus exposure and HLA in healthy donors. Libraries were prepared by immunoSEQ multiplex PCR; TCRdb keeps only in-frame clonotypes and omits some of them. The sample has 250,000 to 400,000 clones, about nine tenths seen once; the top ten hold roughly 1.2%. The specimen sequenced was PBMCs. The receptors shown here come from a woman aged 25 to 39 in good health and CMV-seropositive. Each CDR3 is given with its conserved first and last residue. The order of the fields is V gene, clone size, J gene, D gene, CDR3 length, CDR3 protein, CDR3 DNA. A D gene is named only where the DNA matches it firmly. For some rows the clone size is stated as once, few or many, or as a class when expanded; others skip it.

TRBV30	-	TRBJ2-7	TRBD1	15	CAWSAGQGGWDEQYF	TGTGCCTGGAGTGCGGGACAGGGAGGTTGGGACGAGCAGTACTTC
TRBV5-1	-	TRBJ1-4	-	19	CASSLDYALGFATNEKLFF	TGCGCCAGCAGCTTGGATTATGCGTTGGGTTTTGCAACTAATGAAAAACTGTTTTTT
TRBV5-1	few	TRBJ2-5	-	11	CASSLEETQYF	TGCGCCAGCAGCTTGGAGGAGACCCAGTACTTC
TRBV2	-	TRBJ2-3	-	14	CASTVAGSTDTQYF	TGTGCCAGCACGGTCGCGGGGAGCACAGATACGCAGTATTTT
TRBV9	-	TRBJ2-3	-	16	CASSVKGALSTDTQYF	TGTGCCAGCAGCGTAAAGGGAGCCTTAAGCACAGATACGCAGTATTTT
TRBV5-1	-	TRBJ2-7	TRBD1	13	CASPGQGPYEQYF	TGCGCCAGCCCCGGACAGGGACCCTACGAGCAGTACTTC
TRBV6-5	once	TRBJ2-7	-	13	CASSYPGSYEQYF	TGTGCCAGCAGTTACCCAGGGAGTTACGAGCAGTACTTC
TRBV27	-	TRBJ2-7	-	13	CASSLGPWNEQYF	TGTGCCAGCAGTTTGGGGCCCTGGAACGAGCAGTACTTC
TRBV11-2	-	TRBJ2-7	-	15	CASSLDWGANYEQYF	TGTGCCAGCAGCTTAGATTGGGGGGCTAACTACGAGCAGTACTTC
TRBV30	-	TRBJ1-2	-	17	CAWRGPGKGEANYGYTF	TGTGCCTGGAGGGGACCGGGAAAGGGGGAAGCTAACTATGGCTACACCTTC
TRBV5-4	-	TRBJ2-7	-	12	CASSLTGYEQYF	TGTGCCAGCAGCTTGACCGGCTACGAGCAGTACTTC
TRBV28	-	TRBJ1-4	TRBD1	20	CASSFPQETGETATNEKLFF	TGTGCCAGCAGCTTTCCCCAGGAGACAGGGGAAACGGCAACTAATGAAAAACTGTTTTTT
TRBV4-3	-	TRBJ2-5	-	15	CASSPWGEGQETQYF	TGCGCCAGCAGCCCGTGGGGAGAGGGACAAGAGACCCAGTACTTC
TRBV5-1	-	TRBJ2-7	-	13	CASSTTSSYEQYF	TGCGCCAGCAGCACGACTAGCTCCTACGAGCAGTACTTC
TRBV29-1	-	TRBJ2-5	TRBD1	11	CSHYRGETQYF	TGCAGCCATTACAGGGGTGAGACCCAGTACTTC
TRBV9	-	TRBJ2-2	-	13	CASSVHGPGELFF	TGTGCCAGCAGCGTACATGGCCCCGGGGAGCTGTTTTTT
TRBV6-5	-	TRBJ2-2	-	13	CASSYLPVGELFF	TGTGCCAGCAGTTATCTTCCGGTCGGGGAGCTGTTTTTT
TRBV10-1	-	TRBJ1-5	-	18	CASSEVAGVEIFNQPQHF	TGCGCCAGCAGTGAGGTTGCGGGGGTCGAGATCTTCAATCAGCCCCAGCATTTT
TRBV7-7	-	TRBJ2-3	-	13	CASSPRQTDTQYF	TGTGCCAGCAGCCCGAGACAGACAGATACGCAGTATTTT
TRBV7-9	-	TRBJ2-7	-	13	CASLLVGRNEQYF	TGTGCCAGCCTCTTGGTGGGGCGCAACGAGCAGTACTTC
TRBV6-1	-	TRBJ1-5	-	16	CASSEWQGLGNQPQHF	TGTGCCAGCAGTGAATGGCAGGGGCTCGGAAATCAGCCCCAGCATTTT
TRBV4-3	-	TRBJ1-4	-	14	CASSQVGADEKLFF	TGCGCCAGCAGCCAAGTAGGGGCGGATGAAAAACTGTTTTTT
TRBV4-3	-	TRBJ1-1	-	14	CASSLRTGEMEAFF	TGCGCCAGCAGCCTCAGAACGGGGGAGATGGAAGCTTTCTTT
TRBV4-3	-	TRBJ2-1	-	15	CASSQDSWESNEQFF	TGCGCCAGCAGCCAAGATTCTTGGGAGTCCAATGAGCAGTTCTTC
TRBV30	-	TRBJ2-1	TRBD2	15	CAWSVGLAGVDEQFF	TGTGCCTGGAGTGTAGGACTAGCGGGAGTCGATGAGCAGTTCTTC
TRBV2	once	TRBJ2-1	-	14	CASSGGLRYNEQFF	TGTGCCAGCAGTGGGGGGCTAAGATACAATGAGCAGTTCTTC
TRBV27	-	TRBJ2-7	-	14	CASGSLRSSYEQYF	TGTGCCAGTGGGTCCTTAAGGAGCTCCTACGAGCAGTACTTC
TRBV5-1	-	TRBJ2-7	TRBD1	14	CASGVGTGSYEQYF	TGCGCCAGCGGCGTAGGGACAGGGTCCTACGAGCAGTACTTC
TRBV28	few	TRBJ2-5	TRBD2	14	CASSGLAGEETQYF	TGTGCCAGCAGTGGACTAGCGGGAGAAGAGACCCAGTACTTC
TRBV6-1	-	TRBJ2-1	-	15	CASREKLVGYNEQFF	TGTGCCAGCAGGGAAAAGCTAGTAGGTTACAATGAGCAGTTCTTC
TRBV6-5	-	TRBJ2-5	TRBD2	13	CASSYGTTETQYF	TGTGCCAGCAGTTACGGGACTACGGAGACCCAGTACTTC
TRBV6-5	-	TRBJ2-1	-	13	CASSYSTGDEQFF	TGTGCCAGCAGTTACTCGACGGGCGATGAGCAGTTCTTC
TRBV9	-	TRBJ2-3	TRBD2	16	CASSAASGGAADTQYF	TGTGCCAGCAGCGCCGCTAGCGGGGGGGCCGCAGATACGCAGTATTTT
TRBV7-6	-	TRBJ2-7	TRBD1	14	CASSTTTGENEQYF	TGTGCCAGCAGCACAACGACAGGGGAGAACGAGCAGTACTTC
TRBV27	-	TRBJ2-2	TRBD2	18	CASSSRTSGRGNTGELFF	TGTGCCAGCAGTTCGCGGACTAGCGGGAGAGGGAACACCGGGGAGCTGTTTTTT
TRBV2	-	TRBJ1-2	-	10	CTATFYGYTF	TGTACTGCAACCTTCTATGGCTACACCTTC
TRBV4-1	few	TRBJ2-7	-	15	CASSHGGGGTYEQYF	TGCGCCAGCAGCCATGGGGGCGGGGGAACCTACGAGCAGTACTTC
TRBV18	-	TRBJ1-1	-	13	CASSTDGNTEAFF	TGTGCCAGCTCAACTGACGGGAACACTGAAGCTTTCTTT
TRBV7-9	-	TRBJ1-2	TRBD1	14	CASSLAQGGYGYTF	TGTGCCAGCAGCTTAGCCCAGGGGGGCTATGGCTACACCTTC
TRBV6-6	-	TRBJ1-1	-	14	CASSYGGFDTEAFF	TGTGCCAGCAGTTACGGGGGTTTCGACACTGAAGCTTTCTTT
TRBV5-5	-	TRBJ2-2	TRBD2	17	CASSLRGLATNTGELFF	TGTGCCAGCAGCTTGCGGGGACTAGCCACGAACACCGGGGAGCTGTTTTTT
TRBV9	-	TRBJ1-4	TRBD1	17	CASSIRTGTATNEKLFF	TGTGCCAGCAGCATACGGACAGGGACTGCAACTAATGAAAAACTGTTTTTT
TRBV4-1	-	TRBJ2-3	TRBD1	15	CASSQAGGGTDTQYF	TGCGCCAGCAGCCAAGCAGGGGGAGGCACAGATACGCAGTATTTT
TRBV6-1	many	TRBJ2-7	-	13	CASSDEGQSEQYF	TGTGCCAGCAGTGATGAAGGACAGAGCGAGCAGTACTTC
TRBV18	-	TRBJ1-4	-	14	CASSPQPTNEKLFF	TGTGCCAGCTCACCACAGCCAACTAATGAAAAACTGTTTTTT
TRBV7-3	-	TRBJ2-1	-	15	CASSLRTVSYNEQFF	TGTGCCAGCAGCTTACGGACCGTATCCTACAATGAGCAGTTCTTC
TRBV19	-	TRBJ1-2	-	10	CASRGNGYTF	TGTGCCAGTAGGGGGAATGGCTACACCTTC
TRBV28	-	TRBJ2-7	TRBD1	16	CASSPGTGGQAYEQYF	TGTGCCAGCAGCCCCGGGACAGGGGGCCAAGCCTACGAGCAGTACTTC
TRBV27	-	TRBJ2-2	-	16	CASSLLSSGNTGELFF	TGTGCCAGCAGTTTATTGAGTAGCGGCAACACCGGGGAGCTGTTTTTT
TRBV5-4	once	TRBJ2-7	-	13	CASSPGLSYEQYF	TGTGCCAGCAGCCCTGGACTTTCTTACGAGCAGTACTTC
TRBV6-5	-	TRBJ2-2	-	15	CASSYSTGATGELFF	TGTGCCAGCAGTTACTCTACCGGGGCAACCGGGGAGCTGTTTTTT
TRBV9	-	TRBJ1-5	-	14	CASSVDALGRSQHF	TGTGCCAGCAGCGTCGACGCCCTGGGCCGGTCCCAGCATTTT
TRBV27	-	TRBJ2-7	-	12	CASSKGVHEQYF	TGTGCCAGCAGCAAGGGTGTGCACGAGCAGTACTTC
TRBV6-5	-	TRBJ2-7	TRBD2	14	CASSPSGAGYEQYF	TGTGCCAGCAGTCCCAGCGGGGCGGGCTACGAGCAGTACTTC
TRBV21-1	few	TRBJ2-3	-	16	CASSIYRDRITDTQYF	TGTGCCAGCAGCATCTACCGGGACAGGATCACAGATACGCAGTATTTT